The 19 T cell receptor beta chains below come from one sample, sequenced in a study of blood T cell repertoires in COVID-19. Only in-frame clones appear in the TCRdb table, and some are missing; sequencing was by immunoSEQ multiplex PCR. The repertoire holds approximately 210,000 clones, with about four fifths as singletons. The sample taken for sequencing was PBMCs or T cells enriched from blood (not recorded which). All receptors come from a woman aged 50 to 60 with acute COVID-19.

CDR3 in amino acids: CASTTGETQYF. CDR3 bases: TGTGCCAGCACCACGGGGGAGACCCAGTACTTC. The J gene is TRBJ2-5, the V gene TRBV11-3; TRBD2 might be the D (5 bases). The ends were cut back, 7 bases at V and 5 bases at J, with 8 bases in the middle. The CDR3 runs 11 residues. In germline, CDR1 is SGHNT, CDR2 YENEEA.

This clone was recorded a few times. V usage is TRBV2 and J usage is TRBJ2-3, with 8 bases that match TRBD2. J gave up 2 bases and V 10 bases, and 11 bases lay outside the gene matches. From germline, CDR1 is SNHLY and CDR2 FYNNEI. This CDR3 contains 15 residues. For the CDR3, the DNA is TGTGCCACGAGATTGGATAGCGGGATCACAGATACGCAGTATTTT. Its protein product is CATRLDSGITDTQYF.

The chain is built from TRBV19 and TRBJ1-2; D is possibly TRBD1 (6 bases). V gave up 7 bases and J gave up 3 bases, with 18 bases separating them. The CDR3 totals 15 residues. Germline assignment: CDR1 LNHDA and CDR2 SQIVND (reference sequence). Written as DNA, the CDR3 is TGTGCCAGTACGGGGGGGGACACCGGCTACTATGGCTACACCTTC. Translation: CASTGGDTGYYGYTF.

V gene TRBV18 combines with J gene TRBJ2-5; 8 nucleotides match TRBD1. The CDR3 has 16 amino acids. Trimming removed 3 bases from V and 5 bases from J; junction bases left unmatched: 11. The germline CDR1 and CDR2 sequences are KGHSH and LQKENI. The CDR3 is CASSPPIRGRAETQYF. DNA of the CDR3: TGTGCCAGCTCACCGCCAATCAGGGGGCGAGCGGAGACCCAGTACTTC.

Concerning this clone: An end of the junction differs from the germline gene, which may be a read error. J is TRBJ1-6 and V is TRBV19; 11 positions agree with TRBD1. The germline V gene encodes CDR1 LNHDA and CDR2 SQIVND (reference sequence). This CDR3 is 15 amino acids long. CDR3 loop: CASSRTGGYDSPLHF. CDR3 coding DNA: TGTGCCAGTAGTAGGACAGGGGGCTATGATTCACCCCTCCACTTT. The whole variable domain, filled in from reference TRBV19 and TRBJ1-6, reads DGGITQSPKYLFRKEGQNVTLSCEQNLNHDAMYWYRQDPGQGLRLIYYSQIVNDFQKGDIAEGYSVSREKKESFPLTVTSAQKNPTAFYLCASSRTGGYDSPLHFGNGTRLTVT.

This chain joins TRBV9 and TRBJ2-5, with 11 bases aligning to TRBD2. V was clipped by 1 base and J by 1 base; unmatched bases: 6. The length of the CDR3 is 17 residues. CDR1 is SGDLS and CDR2 is YYNGEE in the germline V gene. CDR3: CASSVSLAGGTQETQYF. The DNA for the CDR3 is TGTGCCAGCAGCGTATCTCTAGCGGGGGGAACCCAAGAGACCCAGTACTTC.

V and J are TRBV3-1 (or the pseudogene TRBV3-2) and TRBJ2-5; weak D call: TRBD2 (5 bases). This CDR3 region has 14 residues. The V gene's germline CDR1 is LGHDT and CDR2 YNNKEL (reference sequence). V was cut by 4 bases and J by 4 bases, with 13 bases left in between. The CDR3 region is CASSRLGRGETQYF. In DNA, the CDR3 is TGTGCCAGCAGCCGGCTAGGGAGAGGAGAGACCCAGTACTTC.

V usage is TRBV7-2 and J usage is TRBJ2-3, with 15 positions matching TRBD2. Germline V lookup: CDR1 SGHTA, CDR2 FQGNSA. The CDR3 loop spans 17 amino acids. J was trimmed by 10 bases and V by 1 base; bases with no gene match: 9. For the CDR3, the DNA is TGTGCCAGCAGCTTAGGGACTAGCGGGGGGGCCCAGGGCGCGCAGTATTTT. This gives the protein CASSLGTSGGAQGAQYF.

This rearrangement joins TRBV28 to TRBJ2-2; 12 bases line up with TRBD2. Per germline, CDR1 MDHEN and CDR2 SYDVKM. The CDR3 length is 16 residues. The junction had 8 bases not matched to a gene; V was cut back by 6 bases and J by 6 bases. In DNA form, the CDR3 reads TGTGCCAGCAGATCTAGCGGGGGGGCCTGGGCCGGGGAGCTGTTTTTT. Its translation is CASRSSGGAWAGELFF. The variable domain in full, completed from reference TRBV28 and TRBJ2-2, reads DVKVTQSSRYLVKRTGEKVFLECVQDMDHENMFWYRQDPGLGLRLIYFSYDVKMKEKGDIPEGYSVSREKKERFSLILESASTNQTSMYLCASRSSGGAWAGELFFGEGSRLTVL.

V is TRBV12-3 or TRBV12-4 and J is TRBJ2-7, with D possibly being TRBD1 (5 bases). This CDR3 region has 12 residues. V lost 6 bases and J lost 5, with 11 bases in between. Here the CDR3 reads CASSSQGNEQYF. The CDR3 nucleotides are TGTGCCAGCAGCAGCCAGGGAAACGAGCAGTACTTC.

The chain has TRBV20-1 and TRBJ1-4; no clear D. Trimming took off 8 bases at V and 8 bases at J, with 12 bases between the two ends. The germline gives CDR1 DFQATT, CDR2 SNEGSKA (reference sequence). The CDR3 consists of 11 residues. The CDR3 loop is CSSTAREKLFF. Written as DNA, the CDR3 is TGCAGTAGTACAGCCAGAGAAAAACTGTTTTTT.

The CDR3 sequence: CASSQLWDRQDYEQYF. The CDR3 DNA reads as TGTGCCAGCAGCCAATTGTGGGACAGGCAAGACTACGAGCAGTACTTC. The chain joins TRBV4-2 to TRBJ2-7; 8 bases align to TRBD1. Germline CDR1 is LGHNA and CDR2 is YNFKEQ. This CDR3 comprises 16 residues. V was pared by 2 bases and J by 3 bases, with 9 bases of the junction left unmatched.

The chain carries TRBV4-1 and TRBJ2-1; 8 bases are a match to TRBD2. Germline values: CDR1 MGHRA, CDR2 YSYEKL. V shed 2 bases, J shed 0 bases, and the junction held 9 bases outside the gene matches. The CDR3 runs 18 residues. The chain's CDR3 is CASSQPAERGNSYNEQFF. The CDR3 DNA follows: TGCGCCAGCAGCCAACCTGCCGAGCGGGGGAACTCCTACAATGAGCAGTTCTTC.

The CDR3: CASSTSGGVSNEQFF. The CDR3 nucleotides are TGTGCCAGCAGCACAAGCGGGGGGGTAAGCAATGAGCAGTTCTTC. The chain links TRBV7-2 to TRBJ2-1, with TRBD2 identical over 10 bases. The CDR3 totals 15 residues. Germline V CDR1 and CDR2: SGHTA, FQGNSA. Losses at the gene ends were 5 bases for V and 6 bases for J; bases not matched to a gene: 7.

The J gene is TRBJ2-7, the V gene TRBV28; 7 nucleotides align to TRBD1. V shed 6 bases and J 0 bases; nucleotides not matched to a gene: 8. The CDR3 sequence is 15 residues long. The V gene's germline CDR1 is MDHEN and CDR2 SYDVKM. As DNA, the CDR3 is TGTGCCAGCAGCGCCCCGACAGGGATCTCCTACGAGCAGTACTTC. Translation: CASSAPTGISYEQYF.

The chain links TRBV6-5 to TRBJ1-1, with 8 positions matching TRBD1. The CDR3 spans 13 residues. J gave up 5 bases and V 4 bases, and 3 bases lay outside the gene matches. Germline V gene lookup returns CDR1 MNHEY and CDR2 SVGAGI. CDR3 in amino acids: CASSWTGLTEAFF. As DNA, the CDR3 is TGTGCCAGCAGTTGGACAGGGCTGACTGAAGCTTTCTTT.

The gene calls are TRBV5-1 and TRBJ2-3; D remains ambiguous. V lost 0 bases and J lost 0, with 8 bases in between. Germline CDR1 is SGHRS and CDR2 is YFSETQ. The CDR3 consists of 15 residues. The DNA for the CDR3 is TGCGCCAGCAGCTTGGGTCCAACTAGCACAGATACGCAGTATTTT. Amino acid sequence: CASSLGPTSTDTQYF.

J is TRBJ2-1 and V is TRBV9; 8 positions match TRBD1. The germline gives CDR1 SGDLS, CDR2 YYNGEE. J gave up 0 bases and V 3 bases, and 8 bases lay outside the gene matches. CDR3 size: 17 residues. The CDR3 DNA reads as TGTGCCAGCAGCGGAGGACAGGGCAAGGGCTCCTACAATGAGCAGTTCTTC. This gives the protein CASSGGQGKGSYNEQFF.

This sequence joins TRBV6-5 and TRBJ2-7, with 9 bases fitting TRBD2. Trimming cost V 8 bases and J 6 bases; bases outside gene matches: 8. The CDR3 totals 13 residues. CDR1 and CDR2 (germline): MNHEY, SVGAGI. CDR3 amino acids: CASAMGLAGEQYF. The CDR3 coding sequence is TGTGCCAGCGCTATGGGACTAGCCGGCGAGCAGTACTTC.